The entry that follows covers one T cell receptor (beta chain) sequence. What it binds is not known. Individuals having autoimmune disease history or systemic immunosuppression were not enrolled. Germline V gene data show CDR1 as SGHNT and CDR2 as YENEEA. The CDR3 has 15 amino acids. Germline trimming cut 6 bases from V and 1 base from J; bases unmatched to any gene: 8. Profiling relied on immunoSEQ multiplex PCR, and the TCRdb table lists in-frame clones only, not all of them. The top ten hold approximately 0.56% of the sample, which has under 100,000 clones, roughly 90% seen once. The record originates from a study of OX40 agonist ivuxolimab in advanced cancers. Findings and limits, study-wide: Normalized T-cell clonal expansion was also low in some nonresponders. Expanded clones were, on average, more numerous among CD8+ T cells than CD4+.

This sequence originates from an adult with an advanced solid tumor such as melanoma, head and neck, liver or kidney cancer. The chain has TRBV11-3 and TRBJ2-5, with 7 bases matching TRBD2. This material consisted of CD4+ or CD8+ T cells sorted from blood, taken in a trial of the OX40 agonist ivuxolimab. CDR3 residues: CASRGFSGFQETQYF. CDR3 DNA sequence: TGTGCCAGCAGGGGTTTTAGCGGGTTCCAAGAGACCCAGTACTTC.